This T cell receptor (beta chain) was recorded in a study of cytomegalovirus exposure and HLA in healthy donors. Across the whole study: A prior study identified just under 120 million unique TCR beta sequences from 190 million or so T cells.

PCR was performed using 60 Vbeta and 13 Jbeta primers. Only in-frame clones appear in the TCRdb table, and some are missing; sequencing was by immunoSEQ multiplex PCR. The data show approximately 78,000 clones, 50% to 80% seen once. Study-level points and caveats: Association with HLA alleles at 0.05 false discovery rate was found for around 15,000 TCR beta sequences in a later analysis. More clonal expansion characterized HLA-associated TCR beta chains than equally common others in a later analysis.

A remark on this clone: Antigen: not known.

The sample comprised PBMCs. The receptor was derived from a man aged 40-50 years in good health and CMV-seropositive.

This CDR3 reads CACRARGSKNIQYF. In DNA, the CDR3 is TGTGCCTGTCGGGCCAGGGGGTCCAAAAACATTCAGTACTTC. V is TRBV30 and J is TRBJ2-4, with 7 bases matching TRBD1. V shed 6 bases, J shed 2 bases, and the junction held 7 bases outside the gene matches. Germline loops: CDR1 GTSNPN, CDR2 SVGIG (reference sequence). This CDR3 is 14 amino acids long.